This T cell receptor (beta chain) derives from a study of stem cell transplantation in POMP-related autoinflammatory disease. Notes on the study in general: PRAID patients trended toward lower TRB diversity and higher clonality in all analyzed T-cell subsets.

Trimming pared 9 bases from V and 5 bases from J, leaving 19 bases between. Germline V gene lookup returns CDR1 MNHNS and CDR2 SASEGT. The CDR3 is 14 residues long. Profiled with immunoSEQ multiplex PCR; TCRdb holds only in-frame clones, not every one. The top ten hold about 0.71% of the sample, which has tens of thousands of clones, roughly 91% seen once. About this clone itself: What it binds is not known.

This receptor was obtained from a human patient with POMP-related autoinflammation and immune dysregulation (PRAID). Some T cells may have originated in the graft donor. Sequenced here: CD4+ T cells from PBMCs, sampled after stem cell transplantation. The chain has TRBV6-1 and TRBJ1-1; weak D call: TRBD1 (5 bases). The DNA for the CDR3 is TGTGCCAGTTCCCGGAGAGGGGTCGAAACTGAAGCTTTCTTT. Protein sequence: CASSRRGVETEAFF.